These 26 T cell receptor beta chains came from one sample sequenced in a study of post-analysis software for immune sequencing data. These receptors' targets are unknown. Carried by the TCR beta cDNA libraries were unique molecular identifiers. Via MiXCR, TCRdb re-called the PCR reads, giving one row per CDR3 protein. The table shows 600,000 to 750,000 distinct CDR3 sequences, with roughly three fifths occurring only once. Findings and limits, study-wide: Elevated frequency relative to controls characterized roughly five TRBV segments in patients, TRBV5-6, TRBV5-1 and TRBV20-1 among them.

What was sequenced was blood. The receptors shown here come from a girl aged 2 to 9 with multiple sclerosis.

This chain connects TRBV25-1 to TRBJ2-1; 8 bases are a match to TRBD2. V dropped 3 bases and J dropped 1; count of bases not matched to a gene: 5. The CDR3 spans 16 residues. From germline, CDR1 is MGHDK and CDR2 SYGVNS. CDR3 loop: CASSDRGGQSYNEQFF. The CDR3 region has the DNA TGTGCCAGCAGTGATCGGGGGGGCCAGTCCTACAATGAGCAGTTCTTC.

This sequence joins TRBV7-2 and TRBJ1-2; D not resolved. The CDR3 covers 11 residues. The germline CDR1 and CDR2 sequences are SGHTA and FQGNSA. The V and J ends lost 6 bases and 4 bases respectively, with 6 bases between them. The CDR3 sequence: CASSDLYGYTF. The CDR3 region has the DNA TGTGCCAGCAGTGACCTCTATGGCTACACCTTC.

V usage is TRBV12-3 or TRBV12-4 and J usage is TRBJ1-1; 8 nucleotides align to TRBD1. CDR3 length: 21 amino acids. The junction had 30 bases not matched to a gene; V was cut back by 7 bases and J by 5 bases. The DNA for the CDR3 is TGTGCCAGCACCTCCTCGCGAGGGGGCCTTAGACTTATAAGGGACAGGACTGAAGCTTTCTTT. This codes for CASTSSRGGLRLIRDRTEAFF.

This clonotype was counted only a few times. The chain recombines TRBV12-3 or TRBV12-4 with TRBJ2-5, with 7 nucleotides matching TRBD2. V lost 6 bases to trimming and J lost 5 bases; unmatched junction nucleotides: 15. The CDR3 totals 16 residues. CDR3 bases: TGTGCCAGCAGCGAGGCCCTAGCGGAGGAAATGGAGACCCAGTACTTC. This translates into CASSEALAEEMETQYF.

The CDR3 DNA reads as TGTGCCAGCAGCCAAGCGACAGGGGCCCATCAGCCCCAGCATTTT. This gives the protein CASSQATGAHQPQHF. This sequence joins TRBV3-1 and TRBJ1-5; 8 positions agree with TRBD1. The ends lost 1 base at V and 5 bases at J; junction bases unmatched: 4. From germline, CDR1 is LGHDT and CDR2 YNNKEL (reference sequence). The CDR3 contains 15 residues.

This clonotype was observed a single time. The chain employs TRBV4-1 and TRBJ1-5; 8 nucleotides align to TRBD1. The junction had 8 bases not matched to a gene; V was cut back by 0 bases and J by 4 bases. Germline V gene lookup returns CDR1 MGHRA and CDR2 YSYEKL. The CDR3 contains 17 residues. In nucleotides, the CDR3 is TGCGCCAGCAGCCAAGAATCGGCCGGGACAGGTAATCAGCCCCAGCATTTT. Protein sequence: CASSQESAGTGNQPQHF.

The chain joins TRBV29-1 to TRBJ1-2, with TRBD1 matching 10 bases. This CDR3 comprises 16 residues. Germline V lookup: CDR1 SQVTM, CDR2 ANQGSEA. J was trimmed by 2 bases and V by 3 bases; bases with no gene match: 9. CDR3 loop: CSVEGQGSDLNYGYTF. The CDR3 nucleotides read TGCAGCGTTGAGGGACAGGGGTCGGACCTAAACTATGGCTACACCTTC.

The chain combines TRBV12-3 or TRBV12-4 with TRBJ2-3, with D unclear. The V and J ends lost 7 bases and 0 bases respectively, with 11 bases between them. This CDR3 has 14 residues. The CDR3 bases are TGTGCCAGCAACCTTCAGCTTAGCACAGATACGCAGTATTTT. Its translation: CASNLQLSTDTQYF.

This clonotype was recorded a few times. J is TRBJ2-1 and V is TRBV5-1, with 12 bases identical to TRBD2. The germline CDR1 and CDR2 sequences are SGHRS and YFSETQ. The CDR3 is 15 amino acids. Trimming removed 4 bases from V and 6 bases from J; junction bases left unmatched: 5. Here the CDR3 DNA reads TGCGCCAGCAGCATTGGACTAGCGGGAAGCAATGAGCAGTTCTTC. Amino acids: CASSIGLAGSNEQFF.

The rearrangement joins TRBV3-1 to TRBJ2-1, with a possible D match to TRBD2 (6 bases). The V gene's germline CDR1 is LGHDT and CDR2 YNNKEL (reference sequence). V was clipped by 4 bases and J by 3 bases, with 13 bases between them. The CDR3 has 15 residues. This chain's CDR3 is CASSLADLIYNEQFF. CDR3 coding DNA: TGTGCCAGCAGCCTAGCGGATCTCATCTACAATGAGCAGTTCTTC.

In this sample, this clonotype turned up a few times. This chain joins TRBV19 and TRBJ2-4; weak D call: TRBD1 (5 bases). Germline lookup yields CDR1 LNHDA and CDR2 SQIVND (reference sequence). The CDR3 has 14 amino acids. V was trimmed by 10 bases and J by 0 bases, leaving 13 bases between them. DNA of the CDR3: TGTGCCACTAGACCAGGGCTAGCCAAAAACATTCAGTACTTC. As protein: CATRPGLAKNIQYF. Supplemented by reference TRBV19 and TRBJ2-4, the full variable domain reads DGGITQSPKYLFRKEGQNVTLSCEQNLNHDAMYWYRQDPGQGLRLIYYSQIVNDFQKGDIAEGYSVSREKKESFPLTVTSAQKNPTAFYLCATRPGLAKNIQYFGAGTRLSVL.

This chain joins TRBV7-9 and TRBJ2-1; no clear D gene. Per the germline V gene, CDR1 is SEHNR and CDR2 is FQNEAQ (reference sequence). The CDR3 loop spans 13 amino acids. The germline V and J ends were trimmed by 6 bases and 10 bases, with 16 bases remaining between them. CDR3 in amino acids: CASSYGPIGEQFF. CDR3 sequence (DNA): TGTGCCAGCAGTTACGGGCCCATAGGGGAGCAGTTCTTC.

The chain combines TRBV29-1 with TRBJ2-1, with D possibly TRBD2 on 6 matching bases. Between the trimmed V and J ends, which lost 1 base and 3 bases, there was a span of 13 bases. CDR1 SQVTM and CDR2 ANQGSEA come from the germline V gene. This CDR3 region has 15 residues. The CDR3: CSVEGRVAVYNEQFF. CDR3 sequence (DNA): TGCAGCGTTGAAGGGAGGGTAGCGGTCTACAATGAGCAGTTCTTC.

The gene calls are TRBV5-6 and TRBJ2-1; possibly TRBD2 for D (5 bases). The CDR3 extends over 14 amino acids. Germline CDR1 and CDR2: SGHDT and YYEEEE. V lost 2 bases and J lost 8, with 14 bases in between. The CDR3 DNA is TGTGCCAGCAGCTTCGACTACTACGGCGATGAGCAGTTCTTC. The encoded protein is CASSFDYYGDEQFF.

This sequence joins TRBV9 and TRBJ2-3, with a weak D call TRBD2 (7 bases). V dropped 0 bases and J dropped 3 bases, with 14 bases sitting between them. This CDR3 contains 16 residues. Germline CDR1 and CDR2: SGDLS and YYNGEE. The CDR3 here is CASSVEGGSRTDTQYF. DNA for the CDR3: TGTGCCAGCAGCGTAGAGGGGGGGTCCCGAACAGATACGCAGTATTTT.

The chain joins TRBV20-1 to TRBJ2-5; 11 bases are shared with TRBD1. V lost 3 bases, J lost 3 bases, and 3 bases stayed unmatched. Per germline, CDR1 DFQATT and CDR2 SNEGSKA (reference sequence). The CDR3 runs 14 residues. This CDR3 reads CSARGQGVKETQYF. DNA for the CDR3: TGCAGTGCTAGGGGACAGGGGGTCAAAGAGACCCAGTACTTC.

The genes are TRBV21-1 and TRBJ2-1; the table's D call, TRBD2, has no DNA check behind it. TRBV21-1 constitutes a pseudogene. The CDR3 totals 16 residues. For the CDR3, the DNA is TGTGCCAGCAGCAGAGGGGCCCCTAGCTCCTACAATGAGCAGTTCTTC. It codes for CASSRGAPSSYNEQFF.

The genes are TRBV7-2 and TRBJ1-2, with D possibly matching TRBD1 (5 bases). The V end was cut by 3 bases, the J end by 2 bases, with 19 bases between. CDR3 size: 17 residues. Germline-derived CDR1 and CDR2 are SGHTA and FQGNSA. The CDR3 DNA sequence: TGTGCCAGCAGCTTGGCGGGGGTCGGCAGTTCAAACTATGGCTACACCTTC. As protein: CASSLAGVGSSNYGYTF.

This chain connects TRBV7-9 to TRBJ2-1; the match to TRBD1 covers 10 bases. The V gene's germline CDR1 is SEHNR and CDR2 FQNEAQ (reference sequence). V shed 6 bases and J 4 bases; nucleotides not matched to a gene: 6. This CDR3 is built from 15 residues. CDR3 loop: CASSLRDRGYNEQFF. CDR3 bases: TGTGCCAGCAGTCTCCGGGACAGGGGTTACAATGAGCAGTTCTTC.

The V gene is TRBV7-9, the J gene TRBJ2-1, with TRBD2 matching 16 bases. This CDR3 comprises 19 residues. The V gene end was trimmed by 3 bases and the J gene end by 5 bases; junction bases not matched to a gene: 10. The germline V gene encodes CDR1 SEHNR and CDR2 FQNEAQ (reference sequence). CDR3 nucleotide sequence: TGTGCCAGCAGCTTCTGGGGACTAGCGGGAGGGGGCGGTGACAATGAGCAGTTCTTC. It codes for CASSFWGLAGGGGDNEQFF.

The table lists this clonotype with a few counts. This rearrangement joins TRBV29-1 to TRBJ2-7, with TRBD2 as a possible D gene (6 bases). This CDR3 has 13 amino acids. From germline, CDR1 is SQVTM and CDR2 ANQGSEA. V was trimmed by 7 bases and J by 2 bases, leaving 15 bases between them. CDR3 DNA sequence: TGCAGCGGAGGGGAGGAAAACCCCTACGAGCAGTACTTC. Translated: CSGGEENPYEQYF.

J is TRBJ2-1 and V is TRBV24-1, with 9 bases that match TRBD1. Trimming cost V 4 bases and J 4 bases; bases outside gene matches: 13. The CDR3 runs to 18 residues. Germline assignment: CDR1 KGHDR and CDR2 SFDVKD. CDR3 sequence reads: CATSENGLGTGSYNEQFF. The DNA for the CDR3 is TGTGCCACCAGTGAGAATGGGTTAGGGACAGGGAGTTACAATGAGCAGTTCTTC.

The rearrangement links TRBV7-9 to TRBJ1-4; D remains ambiguous. The CDR3 has 14 amino acids. Germline V CDR1 and CDR2: SEHNR, FQNEAQ (reference sequence). V gave up 1 base and J gave up 10 bases, with 13 bases separating them. The CDR3 sequence: CASSLEIDWGKLFF. Written as DNA, the CDR3 is TGTGCCAGCAGCTTAGAGATAGACTGGGGAAAACTGTTTTTT.

J is TRBJ2-3 and V is TRBV29-1; TRBD2 agrees at 9 bases. The CDR3 spans 17 residues. The V gene's germline CDR1 is SQVTM and CDR2 ANQGSEA. Trimming took 0 bases from V and 2 from J; bases not matched to a gene: 9. The DNA of the CDR3 is TGCAGCGTTGAAGACACCCCACTAGCGGGTTTCACAGATACGCAGTATTTT. Translated: CSVEDTPLAGFTDTQYF.

The chain is built from TRBV6-6 and TRBJ2-5; a weak D match, TRBD1 (6 bases). Deletions cut 6 bases from V and 4 bases from J, with 12 bases between. The CDR3 has 13 amino acids. Germline assignment: CDR1 MNHNY and CDR2 SVGAGI (reference sequence). As DNA, the CDR3 is TGTGCCAGCAGCGAAACAGGGAGAGAGACCCAGTACTTC. As protein: CASSETGRETQYF.

The rearrangement links TRBV14 to TRBJ2-7, with 10 bases aligning to TRBD1. The CDR3 has 15 residues. With 0 bases clipped from V and 4 bases from J, the junction kept 3 bases outside the gene matches. Germline V gene data show CDR1 as SGHDN and CDR2 as FVKESK. The CDR3 here is CASSQDWDRGYEQYF. CDR3 DNA sequence: TGTGCCAGCAGCCAAGATTGGGACAGGGGATACGAGCAGTACTTC.